These 26 T cell receptor beta chains were all obtained from the same sample, sequenced in a study of beta chain features in type 1 diabetes. Expressed TCRB transcripts got sequenced, as all isolated RNA was reverse transcribed. The protocol was immunoSEQ multiplex PCR, while the TCRdb copy is restricted to in-frame clones and leaves out a portion. The data contain fewer than 200,000 clones, about 8.1% of them singletons. Sequencing used central memory CD4+ T cells from blood. All receptors come from a man aged 18 to 35 in good health.

V gene TRBV7-2 combines with J gene TRBJ2-7; 7 bases agree with TRBD1. The CDR3 runs to 15 residues. V was pared by 5 bases and J by 0 bases, with 7 bases of the junction left unmatched. The germline CDR1 and CDR2 sequences are SGHTA and FQGNSA. CDR3 protein: CASSLSTGSSYEQYF. In nucleotides, the CDR3 is TGTGCCAGCAGCCTGTCGACAGGGAGCTCCTACGAGCAGTACTTC.

This chain uses TRBV21-1 with TRBJ1-6; the table gives TRBD1 as D, unverified against the DNA. TRBV21-1 is shown as a pseudogene. The length of the CDR3 is 16 residues. This CDR3 is CASSNPSRGIWSPLHF. The CDR3 nucleotides read TGTGCCAGCAGCAACCCATCCAGGGGAATTTGGTCACCCCTCCACTTT.

This clone appeared a few times. In the same sample, other DNA sequences code for this CDR3. This chain connects TRBV7-3 to TRBJ2-7, with TRBD1 matching 8 bases. Trimming cost V 5 bases and J 0 bases; bases outside gene matches: 3. The CDR3 is 14 amino acids. Germline V gene data show CDR1 as SGHTA and CDR2 as FQGTGA. The CDR3 loop reads CASSPTGGSYEQYF. In DNA form, the CDR3 reads TGTGCCAGCAGCCCTACAGGGGGCTCCTACGAGCAGTACTTC. The full variable domain, its missing parts supplied by reference TRBV7-3 and TRBJ2-7, is GAGVSQTPSNKVTEKGKYVELRCDPISGHTALYWYRQSLGQGPEFLIYFQGTGAADDSGLPNDRFFAVRPEGSVSTLKIQRTERGDSAVYLCASSPTGGSYEQYFGPGTRLTVT.

This clone was seen at least ten times. The rearrangement uses TRBV5-4 and TRBJ2-1; TRBD2 aligns across 8 bases. The CDR3 sequence is 15 residues long. The V gene's germline CDR1 is SGHNT and CDR2 YYREEE (reference sequence). Trimming removed 4 bases from V and 7 bases from J; junction bases left unmatched: 10. The CDR3, as DNA: TGTGCCAGCAGCCGAGTGAGCGGGAGTTATAATGAGCAGTTCTTC. As protein: CASSRVSGSYNEQFF.

In this sample, this clone turned up a few times. The chain is built from TRBV7-2 and TRBJ2-5, with 14 bases fitting TRBD2. V shed 4 bases, J shed 5 bases, and the junction held 6 bases outside the gene matches. The V gene's germline CDR1 is SGHTA and CDR2 FQGNSA. The length of the CDR3 is 16 residues. CDR3 protein: CASSSTSGGAGETQYF. The CDR3 DNA is TGTGCCAGCAGCTCGACTAGCGGGGGGGCGGGGGAGACCCAGTACTTC.

This clone was picked up a small number of times. The chain joins TRBV18 to TRBJ2-1, with a possible D match to TRBD1 (5 bases). Trimming shortened V by 6 bases and J by 6 bases, and 15 bases separated the two germline ends. This CDR3 is built from 14 residues. Germline values: CDR1 KGHSH, CDR2 LQKENI. The CDR3 DNA reads as TGTGCCAGCTCCAATCGCGTACAGGTCAATGAGCAGTTCTTC. Its translation: CASSNRVQVNEQFF.

The CDR3 sequence is CASSLASTGDPTQYF. The CDR3, as DNA: TGCGCCAGCAGCTTGGCCTCGACAGGGGACCCGACCCAGTACTTC. This sequence joins TRBV5-1 and TRBJ2-5; 8 positions agree with TRBD1. CDR3 length: 15 residues. From germline, CDR1 is SGHRS and CDR2 YFSETQ. With 0 bases clipped from V and 7 bases from J, the junction kept 8 bases outside the gene matches. Combining the CDR3 with reference TRBV5-1 and TRBJ2-5 gives the whole variable domain KAGVTQTPRYLIKTRGQQVTLSCSPISGHRSVSWYQQTPGQGLQFLFEYFSETQRNKGNFPGRFSGRQFSNSRSEMNVSTLELGDSALYLCASSLASTGDPTQYFGPGTRLLVL.

This clone has just a few counts. The rearrangement joins TRBV4-3 to TRBJ1-4, with 9 positions matching TRBD1. The V segment lost 3 bases and the J segment 5 bases; nucleotides outside the gene matches: 7. Germline CDR1 reads LGHNA; CDR2 reads YSLEER. The CDR3 covers 16 residues. This CDR3 is CASSQGDRVGNEKLFF. In DNA, the CDR3 is TGCGCCAGCAGCCAGGGGGACAGGGTCGGAAATGAAAAACTGTTTTTT.

The rearrangement links TRBV7-8 to TRBJ2-1, with 11 bases matching TRBD1. CDR3 length: 15 residues. Germline CDR1 reads SGHVS; CDR2 reads FQNEAQ. The ends lost 0 bases at V and 10 bases at J; junction bases unmatched: 5. The CDR3 protein is CASSLAGQGAGEQFF. The DNA for the CDR3 is TGTGCCAGCAGCTTAGCAGGACAGGGGGCCGGGGAGCAGTTCTTC.

The chain joins TRBV4-2 to TRBJ2-5, with TRBD2 identical over 7 bases. V gave up 0 bases and J gave up 5 bases; unmatched junction bases: 6. This CDR3 contains 15 residues. Germline CDR1 and CDR2: LGHNA and YNFKEQ. CDR3 sequence reads: CASSQESRGGETQYF. CDR3 DNA sequence: TGTGCCAGCAGCCAAGAGAGCCGCGGGGGTGAGACCCAGTACTTC.

This clone appeared a few times. The V call is TRBV5-5, the J call TRBJ1-1; D unresolved. The CDR3 sequence is 17 residues long. CDR1 is SGHKS, CDR2 YYEKEE, per germline (reference sequence). V was cut by 3 bases and J by 2 bases, with 20 bases left in between. The CDR3 DNA is TGTGCCAGCAGCTATGGACCGCCTGGACGGGGAAACACTGAAGCTTTCTTT. This translates into CASSYGPPGRGNTEAFF.

This clone was counted a few times. The genes are TRBV19 and TRBJ2-2, with 10 bases matching TRBD1. J gave up 4 bases and V 2 bases, and 1 base lay outside the gene matches. CDR1 is LNHDA, CDR2 SQIVND, per germline (reference sequence). The CDR3 is 15 amino acids. The CDR3 protein is CASSIRDRGTGELFF. As DNA, the CDR3 is TGTGCCAGTAGTATACGGGACAGGGGCACCGGGGAGCTGTTTTTT. Filled out from reference TRBV19 and TRBJ2-2, the complete variable domain reads DGGITQSPKYLFRKEGQNVTLSCEQNLNHDAMYWYRQDPGQGLRLIYYSQIVNDFQKGDIAEGYSVSREKKESFPLTVTSAQKNPTAFYLCASSIRDRGTGELFFGEGSRLTVL.

On this clone itself: Other DNA sequences of this sample code for an identical CDR3. This sequence joins TRBV28 and TRBJ2-7; perhaps TRBD2 as D (7 bases). Deletions cut 3 bases from V and 3 bases from J, with 9 bases between. The length of the CDR3 is 13 residues. Germline loops: CDR1 MDHEN, CDR2 SYDVKM. The CDR3 spells CASSLGGGYEQYF. As DNA, the CDR3 is TGTGCCAGCAGTTTGGGAGGGGGCTACGAGCAGTACTTC.

This clone was observed a few times. The chain carries TRBV7-3 and TRBJ2-1; 7 positions match TRBD1. There are 14 residues in the CDR3. Germline V gene lookup returns CDR1 SGHTA and CDR2 FQGTGA. The V gene end was trimmed by 5 bases and the J gene end by 6 bases; junction bases not matched to a gene: 7. The CDR3 coding sequence is TGTGCCAGCAGCGGCCGGGACAGTACCAATGAGCAGTTCTTC. It yields the protein CASSGRDSTNEQFF. Based on the CDR3 plus reference TRBV7-3 and TRBJ2-1, the full variable domain is GAGVSQTPSNKVTEKGKYVELRCDPISGHTALYWYRQSLGQGPEFLIYFQGTGAADDSGLPNDRFFAVRPEGSVSTLKIQRTERGDSAVYLCASSGRDSTNEQFFGPGTRLTVL.

This clone was counted many times. The J gene is TRBJ1-2, the V gene TRBV29-1, with 9 bases fitting TRBD1. V lost 8 bases, J lost 3 bases, and 4 bases stayed unmatched. This CDR3 spans 12 amino acids. Germline V gene sequence: CDR1 SQVTM, CDR2 ANQGSEA. The CDR3 protein is CSTQGADYGYTF. For the CDR3, the DNA is TGCAGCACACAGGGGGCGGACTATGGCTACACCTTC.

V usage is TRBV11-2 and J usage is TRBJ2-5, with 10 nucleotides matching TRBD2. J was trimmed by 1 base and V by 5 bases; bases with no gene match: 4. CDR3 length equals 15 residues. Germline values: CDR1 SGHAT, CDR2 FQNNGV. The CDR3 reads CASSAVAGGQETQYF. CDR3 coding DNA: TGTGCCAGCAGCGCCGTAGCGGGGGGCCAAGAGACCCAGTACTTC. The full variable domain, its missing parts supplied by reference TRBV11-2 and TRBJ2-5, is EAGVAQSPRYKIIEKRQSVAFWCNPISGHATLYWYQQILGQGPKLLIQFQNNGVVDDSQLPKDRFSAERLKGVDSTLKIQPAKLEDSAVYLCASSAVAGGQETQYFGPGTRLLVL.

The J gene is TRBJ1-2, the V gene TRBV30; 7 nucleotides align to TRBD1. CDR1 is GTSNPN and CDR2 is SVGIG in the germline V gene (reference sequence). The CDR3 runs to 13 residues. V dropped 7 bases and J dropped 8; count of bases not matched to a gene: 13. Written as DNA, the CDR3 is TGTGCCTTTTCCAGGGGGAGGTTACTCGGCTACACCTTC. Encoded protein: CAFSRGRLLGYTF.

The CDR3 DNA reads as TGTGCCAGCAGTGAAGCAGGGGCGCCCGGGGAGCTGTTTTTT. Its protein product is CASSEAGAPGELFF. The chain has TRBV6-1 and TRBJ2-2; D possibly corresponds to TRBD1 (5 bases). V was trimmed by 0 bases and J by 6 bases, leaving 8 bases between them. Germline CDR1 is MNHNS and CDR2 is SASEGT. This CDR3 has 14 residues.

The chain combines TRBV4-2 with TRBJ1-2, with a possible D match to TRBD1 (5 bases). CDR3 size: 14 residues. Germline-derived CDR1 and CDR2 are LGHNA and YNFKEQ. Between the trimmed V and J ends, which lost 8 bases and 7 bases, there was a span of 20 bases. The CDR3 DNA reads as TGTGCCAGCCGGGGGTCGTACACTCTAGGTGGCTACACCTTC. Its translation: CASRGSYTLGGYTF.

This clone was counted only a few times. The genes are TRBV18 and TRBJ1-6; D is unresolved. CDR1 and CDR2 (germline): KGHSH, LQKENI. V lost 6 bases and J 8 bases, leaving 14 bases between the germline ends. The CDR3 is 14 amino acids. CDR3 sequence: CASSPGREDSPLHF. CDR3 nucleotide sequence: TGTGCCAGCTCCCCCGGACGGGAAGATTCACCCCTCCACTTT.

This clone was counted at least ten times. The chain uses TRBV7-2 and TRBJ1-2, with TRBD1 matching over 11 bases. V trimming: 7 bases; J trimming: 5 bases; junction bases outside the gene matches: 18. Looked up from germline, CDR1 is SGHTA and CDR2 is FQGNSA. The CDR3 totals 18 residues. The CDR3 bases are TGTGCCAGCACCCTTGGAGGGACAGGGGGTTTTTCGGGGTATGGCTACACCTTC. It specifies CASTLGGTGGFSGYGYTF.

This clone has a handful of counts. This sequence joins TRBV28 and TRBJ2-7; TRBD2 might be the D (7 bases). Germline CDR1 and CDR2: MDHEN and SYDVKM. V shed 8 bases and J shed 4 bases, with 18 bases lying between them. The CDR3 length is 14 residues. The CDR3: CASERGRARYEQYF. For the CDR3, the DNA is TGTGCCAGCGAAAGGGGGAGGGCCCGTTACGAGCAGTACTTC.

This clone was picked up a small number of times. The chain uses TRBV7-2 and TRBJ1-5; D call uncertain. Germline lookup yields CDR1 SGHTA and CDR2 FQGNSA. With 5 bases removed from V and 5 bases from J, the gap between germline ends came to 10 bases. The length of the CDR3 is 13 residues. The CDR3 protein is CASSPTADQPQHF. CDR3 DNA: TGTGCCAGCAGCCCCACAGCCGATCAGCCCCAGCATTTT.

This clone was counted only a few times. J is TRBJ2-5 and V is TRBV18; D possibly corresponds to TRBD1 (6 bases). The length of the CDR3 is 14 residues. Per the germline V gene, CDR1 is KGHSH and CDR2 is LQKENI. Trimming cost V 2 bases and J 2 bases, with 9 bases left between them. This CDR3 reads CASSPGQSQETQYF. CDR3 DNA: TGTGCCAGCTCACCAGGACAGTCTCAAGAGACCCAGTACTTC.

On this clone: A clone one base away is much larger, so this may be a read error. The rearrangement joins TRBV4-2 to TRBJ2-6; D unresolved. The V gene's germline CDR1 is LGHNA and CDR2 YNFKEQ. This CDR3 has 17 residues. The V end was cut by 0 bases, the J end by 0 bases, with 9 bases between. The CDR3 is CASSQEGLSSGANVLTF. The CDR3 DNA is TGTGCCAGCAGCCAAGAGGGCTTAAGCTCTGGGGCCAACGTCCTGACTTTC.

This clone came up a few times. The CDR3 bases are TGTGCCTGGAGCGTGTACCAAGAGACCCAGTACTTC. This gives the protein CAWSVYQETQYF. V and J are TRBV30 and TRBJ2-5; D remains ambiguous. Germline V gene data show CDR1 as GTSNPN and CDR2 as SVGIG (reference sequence). This CDR3 has 12 residues. The V gene lost 3 bases and the J gene lost 0 bases, with 5 bases spanning the gap.